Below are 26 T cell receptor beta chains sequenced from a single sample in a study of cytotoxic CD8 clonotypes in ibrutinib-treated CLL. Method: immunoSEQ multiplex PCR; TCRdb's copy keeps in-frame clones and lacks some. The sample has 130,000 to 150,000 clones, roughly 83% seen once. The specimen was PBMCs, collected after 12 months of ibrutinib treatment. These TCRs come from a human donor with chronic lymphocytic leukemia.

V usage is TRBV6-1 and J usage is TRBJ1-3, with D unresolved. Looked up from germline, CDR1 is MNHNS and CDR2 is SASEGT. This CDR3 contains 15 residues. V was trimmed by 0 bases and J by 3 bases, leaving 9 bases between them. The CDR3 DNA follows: TGTGCCAGCAGTGAAGCCCGAGAGGGTGGAAACACCATATATTTT. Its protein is CASSEAREGGNTIYF.

The CDR3 DNA sequence: TGTGCCAGCTTCTATATGTCGGGCGGGAGGACTGGCAATGAGCAGTTCTTC. Amino acid sequence: CASFYMSGGRTGNEQFF. V usage is TRBV27 and J usage is TRBJ2-1; TRBD2 matches at 8 bases. CDR1 MNHEY and CDR2 SMNVEV come from the germline V gene (reference sequence). Unmatched junction bases numbered 18, after V lost 8 bases and J lost 6 bases. The CDR3 runs to 17 residues.

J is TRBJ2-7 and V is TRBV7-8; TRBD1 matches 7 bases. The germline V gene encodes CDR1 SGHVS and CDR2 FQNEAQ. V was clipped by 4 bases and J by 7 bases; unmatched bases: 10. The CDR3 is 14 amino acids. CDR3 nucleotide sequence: TGTGCCAGCAGCTCCGGGACAGCGGTCTTAGAGCAGTACTTC. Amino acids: CASSSGTAVLEQYF.

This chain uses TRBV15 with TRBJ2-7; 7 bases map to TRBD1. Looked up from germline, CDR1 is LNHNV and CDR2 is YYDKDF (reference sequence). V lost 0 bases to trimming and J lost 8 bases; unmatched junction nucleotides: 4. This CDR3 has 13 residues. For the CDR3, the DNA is TGTGCCACCAGCAGAGAAGGACAGGCTCAGCAGTACTTC. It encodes CATSREGQAQQYF.

CDR3 sequence: CASSIGQTNTEAFF. As DNA, the CDR3 is TGTGCCAGTAGTATCGGACAGACGAACACTGAAGCTTTCTTT. The chain couples TRBV19 to TRBJ1-1, with D perhaps matching TRBD1 (6 bases). V lost 3 bases and J 1 base, leaving 9 bases between the germline ends. The CDR3 extends over 14 amino acids. The germline gives CDR1 LNHDA, CDR2 SQIVND (reference sequence).

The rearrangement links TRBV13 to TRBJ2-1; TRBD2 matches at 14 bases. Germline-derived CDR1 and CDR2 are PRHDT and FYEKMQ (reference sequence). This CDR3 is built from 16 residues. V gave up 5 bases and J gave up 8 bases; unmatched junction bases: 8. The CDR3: CASSQGLAGEFDEQFF. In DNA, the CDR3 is TGTGCCAGCAGCCAGGGACTAGCGGGAGAGTTTGATGAGCAGTTCTTC.

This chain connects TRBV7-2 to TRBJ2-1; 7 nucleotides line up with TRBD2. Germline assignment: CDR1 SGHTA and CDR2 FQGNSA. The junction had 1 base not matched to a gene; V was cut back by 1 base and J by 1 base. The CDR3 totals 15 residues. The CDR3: CASSLGAGSYNEQFF. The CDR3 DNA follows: TGTGCCAGCAGCTTAGGAGCGGGATCCTACAATGAGCAGTTCTTC.

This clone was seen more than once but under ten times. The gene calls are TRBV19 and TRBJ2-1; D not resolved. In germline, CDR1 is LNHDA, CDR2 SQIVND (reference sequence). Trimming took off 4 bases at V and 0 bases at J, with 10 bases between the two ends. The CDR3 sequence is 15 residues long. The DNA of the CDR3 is TGTGCCAGTAGTAGGGGTAGGAGCTCCTACAATGAGCAGTTCTTC. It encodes CASSRGRSSYNEQFF.

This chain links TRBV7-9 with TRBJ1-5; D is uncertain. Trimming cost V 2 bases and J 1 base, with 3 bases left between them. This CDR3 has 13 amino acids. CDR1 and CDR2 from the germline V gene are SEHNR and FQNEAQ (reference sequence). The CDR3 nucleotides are TGTGCCAGCAGCTTATCGAGCAATCAGCCCCAGCATTTT. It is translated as CASSLSSNQPQHF.

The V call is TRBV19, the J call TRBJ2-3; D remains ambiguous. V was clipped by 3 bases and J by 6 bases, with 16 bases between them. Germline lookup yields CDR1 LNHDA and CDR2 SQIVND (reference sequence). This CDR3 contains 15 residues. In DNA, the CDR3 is TGTGCCAGTAGTATTGTAACGCCGACGGGCGATACGCAGTATTTT. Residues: CASSIVTPTGDTQYF. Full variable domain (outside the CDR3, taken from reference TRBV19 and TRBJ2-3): DGGITQSPKYLFRKEGQNVTLSCEQNLNHDAMYWYRQDPGQGLRLIYYSQIVNDFQKGDIAEGYSVSREKKESFPLTVTSAQKNPTAFYLCASSIVTPTGDTQYFGPGTRLTVL.

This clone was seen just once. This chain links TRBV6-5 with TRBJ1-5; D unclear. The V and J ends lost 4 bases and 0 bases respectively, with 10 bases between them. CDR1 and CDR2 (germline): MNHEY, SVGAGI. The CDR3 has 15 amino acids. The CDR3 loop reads CASSSGAYSNQPQHF. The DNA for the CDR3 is TGTGCCAGCAGTTCGGGCGCCTATAGCAATCAGCCCCAGCATTTT.

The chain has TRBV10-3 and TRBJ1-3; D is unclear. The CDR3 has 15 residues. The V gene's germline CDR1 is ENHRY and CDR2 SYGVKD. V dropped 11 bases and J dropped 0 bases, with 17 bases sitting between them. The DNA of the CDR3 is TGTGCCTCCCAGCAACAGCTTGACTCTGGAAACACCATATATTTT. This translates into CASQQQLDSGNTIYF.

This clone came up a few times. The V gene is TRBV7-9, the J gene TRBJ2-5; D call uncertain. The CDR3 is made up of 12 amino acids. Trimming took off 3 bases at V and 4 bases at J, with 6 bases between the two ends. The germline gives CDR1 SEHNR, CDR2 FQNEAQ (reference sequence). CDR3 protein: CASSLIGETQYF. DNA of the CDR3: TGTGCCAGCAGCTTGATTGGAGAGACCCAGTACTTC. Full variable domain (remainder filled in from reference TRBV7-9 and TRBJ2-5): DTGVSQNPRHKITKRGQNVTFRCDPISEHNRLYWYRQTLGQGPEFLTYFQNEAQLEKSRLLSDRFSAERPKGSFSTLEIQRTEQGDSAMYLCASSLIGETQYFGPGTRLLVL.

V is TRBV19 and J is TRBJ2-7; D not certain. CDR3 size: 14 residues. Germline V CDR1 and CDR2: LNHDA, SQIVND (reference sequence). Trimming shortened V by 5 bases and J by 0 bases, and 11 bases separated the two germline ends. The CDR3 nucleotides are TGTGCCAGTAGTTACACGGTTAGCTCCTACGAGCAGTACTTC. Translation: CASSYTVSSYEQYF.

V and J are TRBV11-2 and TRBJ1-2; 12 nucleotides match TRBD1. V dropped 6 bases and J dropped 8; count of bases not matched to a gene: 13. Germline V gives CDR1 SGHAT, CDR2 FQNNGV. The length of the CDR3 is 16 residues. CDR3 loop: CASSPNPGTGGGGYTF. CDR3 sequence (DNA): TGTGCCAGCAGTCCCAACCCCGGGACAGGGGGCGGAGGCTACACCTTC.

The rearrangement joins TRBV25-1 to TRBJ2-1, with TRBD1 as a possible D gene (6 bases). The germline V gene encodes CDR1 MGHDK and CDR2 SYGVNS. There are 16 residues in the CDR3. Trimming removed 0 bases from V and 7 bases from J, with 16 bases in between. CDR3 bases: TGTGCCAGCAGTGAATATATTCGGGCAGGGGAGAATGAGCAGTTCTTC. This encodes CASSEYIRAGENEQFF.

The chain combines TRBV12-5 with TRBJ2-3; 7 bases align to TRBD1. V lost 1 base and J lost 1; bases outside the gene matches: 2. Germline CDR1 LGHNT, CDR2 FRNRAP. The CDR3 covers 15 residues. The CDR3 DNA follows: TGTGCTAGTGGTTTGGAGACAGGGCGCACAGATACGCAGTATTTT. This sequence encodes CASGLETGRTDTQYF.

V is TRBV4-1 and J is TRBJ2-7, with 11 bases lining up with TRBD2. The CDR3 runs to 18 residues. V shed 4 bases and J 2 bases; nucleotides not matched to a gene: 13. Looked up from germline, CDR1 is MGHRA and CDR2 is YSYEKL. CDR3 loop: CASSPNNYSGREPYEQYF. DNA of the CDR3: TGCGCCAGCAGCCCAAATAATTATAGCGGGAGGGAACCCTACGAGCAGTACTTC.

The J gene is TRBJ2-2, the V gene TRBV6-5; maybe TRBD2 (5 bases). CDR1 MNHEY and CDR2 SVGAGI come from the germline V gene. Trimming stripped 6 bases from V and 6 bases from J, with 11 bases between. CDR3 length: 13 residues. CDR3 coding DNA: TGTGCCAGCAGCCACGGGGTTGCCGGGGAGCTGTTTTTT. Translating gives CASSHGVAGELFF.

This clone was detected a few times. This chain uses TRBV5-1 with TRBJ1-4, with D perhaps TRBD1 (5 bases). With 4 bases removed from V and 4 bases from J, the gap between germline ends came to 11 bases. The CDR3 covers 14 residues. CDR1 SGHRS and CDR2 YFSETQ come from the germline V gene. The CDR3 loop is CASSPQGVNEKLFF. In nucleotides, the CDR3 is TGCGCCAGCAGCCCCCAGGGAGTTAATGAAAAACTGTTTTTT. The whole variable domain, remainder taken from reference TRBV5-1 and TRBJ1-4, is KAGVTQTPRYLIKTRGQQVTLSCSPISGHRSVSWYQQTPGQGLQFLFEYFSETQRNKGNFPGRFSGRQFSNSRSEMNVSTLELGDSALYLCASSPQGVNEKLFFGSGTQLSVL.

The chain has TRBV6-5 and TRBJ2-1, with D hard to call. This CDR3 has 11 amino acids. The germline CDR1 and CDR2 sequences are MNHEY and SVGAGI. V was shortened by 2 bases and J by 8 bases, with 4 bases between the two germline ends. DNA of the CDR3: TGTGCCAGCAGTTACGGAGATGAGCAGTTCTTC. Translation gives CASSYGDEQFF.

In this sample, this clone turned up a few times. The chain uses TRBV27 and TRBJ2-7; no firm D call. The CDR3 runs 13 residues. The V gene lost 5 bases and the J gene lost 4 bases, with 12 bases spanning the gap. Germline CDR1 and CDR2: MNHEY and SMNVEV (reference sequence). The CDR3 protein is CASSPLGRYEQYF. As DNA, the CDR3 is TGTGCCAGCAGTCCCCTCGGGCGGTACGAGCAGTACTTC.

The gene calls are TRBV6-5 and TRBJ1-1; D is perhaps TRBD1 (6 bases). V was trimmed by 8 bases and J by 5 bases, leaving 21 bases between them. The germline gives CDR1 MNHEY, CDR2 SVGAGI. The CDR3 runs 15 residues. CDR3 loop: CASHYTRGLTTEAFF. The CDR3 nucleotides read TGTGCCAGCCACTACACACGGGGGCTCACAACTGAAGCTTTCTTT.

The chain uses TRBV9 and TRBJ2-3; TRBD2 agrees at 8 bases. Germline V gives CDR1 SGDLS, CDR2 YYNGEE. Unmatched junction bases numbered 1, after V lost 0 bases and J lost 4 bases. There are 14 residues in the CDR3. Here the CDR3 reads CASSVGTSPDTQYF. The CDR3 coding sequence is TGTGCCAGCAGCGTAGGGACTAGCCCAGATACGCAGTATTTT.

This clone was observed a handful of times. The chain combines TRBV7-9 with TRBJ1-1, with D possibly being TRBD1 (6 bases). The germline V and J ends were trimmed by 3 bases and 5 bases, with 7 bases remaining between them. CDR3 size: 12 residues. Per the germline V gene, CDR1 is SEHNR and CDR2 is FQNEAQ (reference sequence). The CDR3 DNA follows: TGTGCCAGCAGCTTCGGACAGACTGAAGCTTTCTTT. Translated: CASSFGQTEAFF.

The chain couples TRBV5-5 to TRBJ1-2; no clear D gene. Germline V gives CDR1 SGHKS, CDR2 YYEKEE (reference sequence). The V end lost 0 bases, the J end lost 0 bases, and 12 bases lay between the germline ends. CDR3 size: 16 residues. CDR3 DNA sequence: TGTGCCAGCAGCTTGGGTTACGGGTTTTCTAACTATGGCTACACCTTC. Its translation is CASSLGYGFSNYGYTF.